This T cell receptor (beta chain) was captured by sequencing in a study of radiation and T cells in renal cell carcinoma. The overall study: Nephrectomy followed 15 Gy stereotactic body radiation by 4 weeks.

The CDR3 contains 16 residues. The ends lost 4 bases at V and 0 bases at J; junction bases unmatched: 9. Germline V gene sequence: CDR1 SGHDT, CDR2 YYEEEE. The sample's time point: blood 2 weeks post-SBRT. Indicated treatment: 15 Gy SBRT to primary tumor, nephrectomy 4 weeks later. Clones were sequenced by immunoSEQ multiplex PCR, and TCRdb holds only the in-frame ones, with some missing. The sample yields 100,000 to 150,000 clones, roughly four fifths seen once. This chain joins TRBV5-6 and TRBJ1-1; 7 bases match TRBD1. Specimen: blood, collected from a patient whose treatment included radiotherapy and nephrectomy. The receptor was derived from a man between 45 and 60 years old with renal cell carcinoma. CDR3 in DNA: TGTGCCAGCAGCCCGGGACAGTTATACATGAACACTGAAGCTTTCTTT. Protein: CASSPGQLYMNTEAFF.